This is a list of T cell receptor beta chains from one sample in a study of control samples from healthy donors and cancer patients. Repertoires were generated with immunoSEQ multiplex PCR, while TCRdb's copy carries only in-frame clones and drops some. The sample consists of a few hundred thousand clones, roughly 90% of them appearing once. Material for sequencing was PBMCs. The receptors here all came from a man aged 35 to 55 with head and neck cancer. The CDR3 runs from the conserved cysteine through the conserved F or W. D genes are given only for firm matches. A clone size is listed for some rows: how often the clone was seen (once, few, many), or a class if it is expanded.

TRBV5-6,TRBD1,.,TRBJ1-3,TGTGCCAGCAGCTGGACAGGGGGCGCCTCTGGAAACACCATATATTTT,CASSWTGGASGNTIYF
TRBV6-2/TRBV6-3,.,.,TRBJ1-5,TGTGCCAGCAGTTACTCACTCCTTCCGGGACGGCATAGCAATCAGCCCCAGCATTTT,CASSYSLLPGRHSNQPQHF
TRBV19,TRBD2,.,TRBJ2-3,TGTGCCAGTAGTATGGGAGCGGGAGTAGGAGATACGCAGTATTTT,CASSMGAGVGDTQYF
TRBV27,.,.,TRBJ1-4,TGTGCCAGCAGCGACCACCCCACGTGGGACGCCGAAGGGGAAAAACTGTTTTTT,CASSDHPTWDAEGEKLFF
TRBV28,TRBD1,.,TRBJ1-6,TGTGCCAGCAGTTTGGGACAGATGGGTTCACCCCTCCACTTT,CASSLGQMGSPLHF
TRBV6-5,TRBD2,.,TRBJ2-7,TGTGCCAGCAGTCCGGGACTAGCGGCCTCCTACGAGCAGTACTTC,CASSPGLAASYEQYF
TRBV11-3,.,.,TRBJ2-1,TGTGCCAGCAGCCTTCAGGGAATTGAGCAGTTCTTC,CASSLQGIEQFF
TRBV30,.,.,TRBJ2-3,TGTGCCTGGAACAGGGCCGGGGTTGCAGATACGCAGTATTTT,CAWNRAGVADTQYF
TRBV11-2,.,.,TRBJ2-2,TGTGCCAGCAGCTTAGAACGGAACACCGGGGAGCTGTTTTTT,CASSLERNTGELFF
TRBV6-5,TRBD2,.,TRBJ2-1,TGTGCCAGCAGTTACTCTAGCGGGGGGGCCGGGGAGCAGTTCTTC,CASSYSSGGAGEQFF
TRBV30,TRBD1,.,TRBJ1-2,TGTGCCTGGAGTGCCCAACAGGGGGACTATGGCTACACCTTC,CAWSAQQGDYGYTF
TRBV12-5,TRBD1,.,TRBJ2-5,TGTGCTAGTGGTTTGGCAGCTGCTCCGGGACAGGGGATGGTCCAGTACTTC,CASGLAAAPGQGMVQYF
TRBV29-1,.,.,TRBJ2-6,TGCAGCGTTGAAGAAAGGTTTGGGGCCAACGTCCTGACTTTC,CSVEERFGANVLTF
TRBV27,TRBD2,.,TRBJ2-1,TGTGCCAGCAGTTCCCTCCCCCTAGCGGGGTCCAACCGGGAGCAGTTCTTC,CASSSLPLAGSNREQFF
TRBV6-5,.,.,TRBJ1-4,TGTGCCAGCAGTTACGGGGCAGGGGCTAATGAAAAACTGTTTTTT,CASSYGAGANEKLFF
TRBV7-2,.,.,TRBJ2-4,TGTGCCAGCAGTTTGCAACACATTCAGTACTTC,CASSLQHIQYF
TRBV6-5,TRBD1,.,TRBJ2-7,TGTGCCAGCAGCCAATCGACAGGGCCCTACGAGCAGTACTTC,CASSQSTGPYEQYF
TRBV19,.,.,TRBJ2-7,TGTGCCAGTAGTATCCCTGGCAGGACCTACGAGCAGTACTTC,CASSIPGRTYEQYF
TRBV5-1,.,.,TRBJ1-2,TGCGCCAGCAGCTTGGAGCGGGGCGCTGTCTATGGCTACACCTTC,CASSLERGAVYGYTF
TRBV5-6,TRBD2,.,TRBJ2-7,TGTGCCAGCAGTCGGGAGGAGTACGAGCAGTACTTC,CASSREEYEQYF
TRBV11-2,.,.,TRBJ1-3,TGTGCCAGCAGCTTTCTGGCCATGGGAAACACCATATATTTT,CASSFLAMGNTIYF
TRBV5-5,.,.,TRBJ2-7,TGTGCCAGCAGCTTGTCTCGACTTTTCGGGCAGTACTTC,CASSLSRLFGQYF
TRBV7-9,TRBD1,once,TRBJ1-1,TGTGCCAGCACCAAGGGACAGATGAACACTGAAGCTTTCTTT,CASTKGQMNTEAFF
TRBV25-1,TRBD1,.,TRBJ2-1,TGTGCCAGCAGTGAATCAGGGGGAAGCTCCTACAATGAGCAGTTCTTC,CASSESGGSSYNEQFF
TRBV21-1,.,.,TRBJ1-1,TGTGCCAGCAGCACGGGCCCCCGGGACAGGGAAAGCACTGAAGCTTTCTTT,CASSTGPRDRESTEAFF
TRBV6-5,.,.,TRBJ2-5,TGTGCCAGCAGGACCGGGACAACCCTCCGGGAGACCCAGTACTTC,CASRTGTTLRETQYF
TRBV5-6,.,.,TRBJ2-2,TGTGCCAGCAGCTTGCGGCAGATCGCGAACACCGGGGAGCTGTTTTTT,CASSLRQIANTGELFF
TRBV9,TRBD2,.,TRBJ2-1,TGTGCCAGCAGCGGCGCCCCTGAAAAGCGGGAGGCTGCCCCAGAGGAGCAGTTCTTC,CASSGAPEKREAAPEEQFF
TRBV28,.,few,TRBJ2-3,TGTGCCAGCAGTAGAGGGCCGAGCACAGATACGCAGTATTTT,CASSRGPSTDTQYF
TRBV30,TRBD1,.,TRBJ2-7,TGTGCCTGGAGCCTTAGGACAGGCTCCTACGAGCAGTACTTC,CAWSLRTGSYEQYF
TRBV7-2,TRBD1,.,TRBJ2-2,TGTGCCAGCAGCCACCGGGACAGGGACACCGGGGAGCTGTTTTTT,CASSHRDRDTGELFF
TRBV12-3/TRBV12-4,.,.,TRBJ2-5,TGTGCCAGCAGGGGACCGGGGCCGAAGACCCAGTACTTC,CASRGPGPKTQYF
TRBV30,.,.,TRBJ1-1,TGTGCCTGGAGTACTGCAGGGGTAGGGGAAGCTTTCTTT,CAWSTAGVGEAFF
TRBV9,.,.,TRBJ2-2,TGTGCCAGCAGAGAGGGTGGGAACACCGGGGAGCTGTTTTTT,CASREGGNTGELFF
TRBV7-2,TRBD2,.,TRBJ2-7,TGTGCCAGCAACCCCCCGGGACTAGCAGGCAGGAGGCAGTACTTC,CASNPPGLAGRRQYF
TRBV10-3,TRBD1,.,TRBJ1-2,TGTGCCATCAGCGCCGGGACAGCCGGTATAAGAACCTTC,CAISAGTAGIRTF